The present TCR beta chain was sequenced within a study of blood T cell repertoires in COVID-19. Study information: Samples came from the United States, Italy and Spain, spanning acute and convalescent COVID-19. In each case, the material was cDNA or gDNA derived from T cells, B-cell-depleted T cells, or PBMCs.

As processed by the authors: Amplified reference gene primers provided the basis for estimating nucleated cell counts. Repertoires were generated with immunoSEQ multiplex PCR, while TCRdb's copy carries only in-frame clones and drops some. V, J and clone size derive from that table, while D and trimming were established from the DNA sequence. The table shows about 220,000 clones, with around 80% occurring only once. This clone appeared a few times. This clonotype originated in a woman in her 70s with acute or convalescent COVID-19. Input material: peripheral blood.

The CDR3 loop reads CASIGTSGLWGYTF. CDR3 bases: TGTGCCAGTATCGGTACATCAGGTCTCTGGGGCTACACCTTC. This chain links TRBV19 with TRBJ1-2; D is uncertain. Trimming stripped 7 bases from V and 8 bases from J, with 20 bases between. This CDR3 has 14 residues. CDR1 is LNHDA, CDR2 SQIVND, per germline (reference sequence).